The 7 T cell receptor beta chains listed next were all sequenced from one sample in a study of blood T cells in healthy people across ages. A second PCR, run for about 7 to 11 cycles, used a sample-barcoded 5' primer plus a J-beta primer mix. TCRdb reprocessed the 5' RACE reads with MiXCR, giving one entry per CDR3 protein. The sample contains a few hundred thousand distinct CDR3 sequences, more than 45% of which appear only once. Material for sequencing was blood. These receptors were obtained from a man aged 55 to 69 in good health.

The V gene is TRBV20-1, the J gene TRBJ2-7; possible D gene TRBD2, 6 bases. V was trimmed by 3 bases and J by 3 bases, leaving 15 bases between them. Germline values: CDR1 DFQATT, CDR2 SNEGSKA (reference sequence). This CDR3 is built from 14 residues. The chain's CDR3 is CSASGRDFLYEQYF. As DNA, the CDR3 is TGCAGTGCTAGTGGGCGGGACTTTCTCTACGAGCAGTACTTC.

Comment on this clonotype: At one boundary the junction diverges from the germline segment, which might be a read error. The CDR3 loop reads CANSVRDPSSYNEQFF. The CDR3 nucleotides read TGTGCCAACAGCGTCAGGGATCCGAGCTCCTACAATGAGCAGTTCTTC. The V gene is TRBV11-2, the J gene TRBJ2-1; perhaps TRBD1 as D (5 bases). Germline V gives CDR1 SGHAT, CDR2 FQNNGV. The CDR3 runs 16 residues.

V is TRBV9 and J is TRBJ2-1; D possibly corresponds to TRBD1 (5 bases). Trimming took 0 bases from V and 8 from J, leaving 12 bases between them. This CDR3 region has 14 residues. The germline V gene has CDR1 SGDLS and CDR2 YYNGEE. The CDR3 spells CASSVGQGSDEQFF. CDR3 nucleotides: TGTGCCAGCAGCGTAGGGCAGGGCAGCGATGAGCAGTTCTTC.

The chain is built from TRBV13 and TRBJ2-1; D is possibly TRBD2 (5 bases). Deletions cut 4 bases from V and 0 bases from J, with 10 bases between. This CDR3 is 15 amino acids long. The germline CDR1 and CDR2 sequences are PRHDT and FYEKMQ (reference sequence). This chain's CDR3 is CASSSLGSSYNEQFF. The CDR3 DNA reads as TGTGCCAGCAGCTCGCTAGGGAGCTCCTACAATGAGCAGTTCTTC. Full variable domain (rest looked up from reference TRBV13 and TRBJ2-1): AAGVIQSPRHLIKEKRETATLKCYPIPRHDTVYWYQQGPGQDPQFLISFYEKMQSDKGSIPDRFSAQQFSDYHSELNMSSLELGDSALYFCASSSLGSSYNEQFFGPGTRLTVL.

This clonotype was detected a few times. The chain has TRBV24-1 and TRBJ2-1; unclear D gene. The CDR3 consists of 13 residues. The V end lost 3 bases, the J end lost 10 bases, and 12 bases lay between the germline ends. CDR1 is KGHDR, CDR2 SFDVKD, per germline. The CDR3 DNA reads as TGTGCCACCAGTGATAAGGCATACCGAGAGCAGTTCTTC. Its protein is CATSDKAYREQFF.

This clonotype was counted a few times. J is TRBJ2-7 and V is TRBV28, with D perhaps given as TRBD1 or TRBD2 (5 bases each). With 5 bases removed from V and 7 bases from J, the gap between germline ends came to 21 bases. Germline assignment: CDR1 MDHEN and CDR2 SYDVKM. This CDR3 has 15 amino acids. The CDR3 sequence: CASSPKWVGTREQYF. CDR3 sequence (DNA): TGTGCCAGCAGTCCTAAGTGGGTGGGGACGCGGGAGCAGTACTTC.

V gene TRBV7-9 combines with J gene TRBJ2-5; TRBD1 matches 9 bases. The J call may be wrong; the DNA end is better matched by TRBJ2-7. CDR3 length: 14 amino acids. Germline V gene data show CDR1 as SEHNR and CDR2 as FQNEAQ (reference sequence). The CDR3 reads CASSFRGQGFEQYF. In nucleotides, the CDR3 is TGTGCCAGCAGCTTTAGGGGACAGGGCTTCGAGCAGTACTTC.